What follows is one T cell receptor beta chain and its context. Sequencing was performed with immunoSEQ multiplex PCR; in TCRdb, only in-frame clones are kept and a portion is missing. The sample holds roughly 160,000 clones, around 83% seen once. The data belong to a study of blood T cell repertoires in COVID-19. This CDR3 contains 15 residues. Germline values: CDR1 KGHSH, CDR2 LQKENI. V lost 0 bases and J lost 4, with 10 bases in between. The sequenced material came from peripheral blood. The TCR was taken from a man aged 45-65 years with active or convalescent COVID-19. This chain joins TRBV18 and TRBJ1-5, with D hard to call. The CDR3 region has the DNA TGTGCCAGCTCACCACCGGGAGCTACTAATCAGCCCCAGCATTTT. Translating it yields CASSPPGATNQPQHF.